This T cell receptor beta chain stems from a study of post-analysis software for immune sequencing data. Across the whole study: Recorded disease courses covered relapsing-remitting, secondary progressive and progressive-relapsing multiple sclerosis. Some patients had no subtype annotation. Study results and limitations: Strong co-clustering by F measure was evident for samples that had been prepared in the same batch.

Tagging with unique molecular identifiers was a feature of the TCR beta cDNA libraries. cDNA molecules numbering about half a million came from approximately 1 to 10 million T cells. TCRdb reanalysed the PCR reads using MiXCR and keeps one entry per CDR3 protein. The table records 750,000 to 950,000 distinct CDR3 sequences, around 53% of them present only once. This clonotype was seen a few times. Its antigen remains unknown. The sequenced sample consisted of blood. The clonotype was recovered from a girl under 18 with multiple sclerosis.

In nucleotides, the CDR3 is TGTGCCAGCAGTCCAAACCTGGAGCAGTACTTC. Translation: CASSPNLEQYF. The rearrangement joins TRBV6-6 to TRBJ2-7, with D uncertain. Trimming took 5 bases from V and 7 from J, leaving 9 bases between them. The CDR3 sequence is 11 residues long. In germline, CDR1 is MNHNY, CDR2 SVGAGI (reference sequence).